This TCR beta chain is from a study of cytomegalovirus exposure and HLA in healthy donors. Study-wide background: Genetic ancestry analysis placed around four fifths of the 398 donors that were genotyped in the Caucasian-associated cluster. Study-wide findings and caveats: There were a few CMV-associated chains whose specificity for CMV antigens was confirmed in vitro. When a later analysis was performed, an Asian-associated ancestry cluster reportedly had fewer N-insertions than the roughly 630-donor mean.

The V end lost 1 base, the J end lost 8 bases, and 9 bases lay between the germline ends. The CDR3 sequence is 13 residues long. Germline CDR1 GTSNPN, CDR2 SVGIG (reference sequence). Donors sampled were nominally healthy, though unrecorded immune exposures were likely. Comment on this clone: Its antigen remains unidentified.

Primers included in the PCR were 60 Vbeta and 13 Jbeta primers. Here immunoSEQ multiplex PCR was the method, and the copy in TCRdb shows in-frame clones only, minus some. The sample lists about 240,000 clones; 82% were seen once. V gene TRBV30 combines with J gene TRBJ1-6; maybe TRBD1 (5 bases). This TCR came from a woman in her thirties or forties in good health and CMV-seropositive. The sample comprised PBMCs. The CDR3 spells CAWSEDTYSPLHF. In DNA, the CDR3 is TGTGCCTGGAGTGAGGACACCTATTCACCCCTCCACTTT.